These T cell receptor beta chains were read from a single sample in a study of blood T cell repertoires in COVID-19. The assay was immunoSEQ multiplex PCR, and TCRdb's table has in-frame clones only and misses some. This repertoire shows 150,000 to 200,000 clones, 85% to 95% found once; its top ten account for 2%. Source material: peripheral blood. The receptors stem from a woman between 55 and 75 years old with COVID-19, enrolled during active disease. Each CDR3 is given with its conserved first and last residue. A D gene is named only where the DNA matches it firmly. Size is stated for part of the rows, as once, few or many counts, or as a class when the clone is expanded.

v_call	d_call	clone_size	j_call	cdr3_nt	cdr3_aa
TRBV7-9	.	.	TRBJ1-4	TGTGCCAGCAGCCCTAGTGGGGGCCGCACTAATGAAAAACTGTTTTTT	CASSPSGGRTNEKLFF
TRBV9	.	.	TRBJ2-1	TGTGCCAGCAGCTATCAAGGGCGGGATAATGAGCAGTTCTTC	CASSYQGRDNEQFF
TRBV5-4	TRBD1	.	TRBJ2-5	TGTGCCAGCAGCTTCCGGGACAGGGGGCTTAAGACCCAGTACTTC	CASSFRDRGLKTQYF
TRBV7-9	.	.	TRBJ1-6	TGTGCCAGCAGCTTAGAGGGGGATTCACCCCTCCACTTT	CASSLEGDSPLHF
TRBV5-1	.	.	TRBJ1-1	TGCGCCAGCAGCGGGGGGACGATACCGAACACTGAAGCTTTCTTT	CASSGGTIPNTEAFF
TRBV30	TRBD1	.	TRBJ2-7	TGTGCCTGGAGGGCAGGGGGAAGCTACGAGCAGTACTTC	CAWRAGGSYEQYF
TRBV21-1	.	.	TRBJ1-5	TGTGCCAGCAGCAAAAAGTCGGCACTAAGCAATCAGCCCCAGCATTTT	CASSKKSALSNQPQHF
TRBV6-5	.	.	TRBJ2-2	TGTGCCAGCAGTTACGCGTTGAACACCGGGGAGCTGTTTTTT	CASSYALNTGELFF
TRBV5-1	.	.	TRBJ1-1	TGCGCCAGCAGCTTGGCCACCGGGAACACTGAAGCTTTCTTT	CASSLATGNTEAFF
TRBV5-6	.	.	TRBJ2-1	TGTGCCAGCAGCTTTACGGGGAATGAGCAGTTCTTC	CASSFTGNEQFF
TRBV7-2	.	few	TRBJ2-2	TGTGCCAGCAGCACGGACGGGAAGAACACCGGGGAGCTGTTTTTT	CASSTDGKNTGELFF
TRBV29-1	TRBD2	few	TRBJ2-7	TGCAGCGTTGCTAAGGGACTAGCGAACTACGAGCAGTACTTC	CSVAKGLANYEQYF
TRBV6-6	.	.	TRBJ1-5	TGTGCCAGCAGCCTGGGTAGGGGTCAGCCCCAGCATTTT	CASSLGRGQPQHF
TRBV29-1	.	.	TRBJ1-5	TGCAGCGTTAGCCTCCTCACAGGGAGCAATCAGCCCCAGCATTTT	CSVSLLTGSNQPQHF
TRBV19	.	.	TRBJ1-5	TGTGCCAGTAGTATAGGGAGGTTGGAAACTCAGCCCCAGCATTTT	CASSIGRLETQPQHF
TRBV10-2	.	.	TRBJ1-1	TGCGCCAGCAGTGATTTGGTCTCGCGGGCAAACACTGAAGCTTTCTTT	CASSDLVSRANTEAFF
TRBV30	.	once	TRBJ1-1	TGTGCCTGGAGTGAAGGGGATTGGGCTGAAGCTTTCTTT	CAWSEGDWAEAFF
TRBV6-6	.	.	TRBJ1-4	TGTGCCAGCAGACGTAGCTCAACTAATGAAAAACTGTTTTTT	CASRRSSTNEKLFF
TRBV7-2	TRBD1	.	TRBJ1-1	TGTGCCAGCAGCTTAGGGGGAGGGACAGGGACTGAAGCTTTCTTT	CASSLGGGTGTEAFF
TRBV6-5	TRBD1	.	TRBJ1-2	TGTGCCAGCAGTCCGAATGGACAGGATAACTATGGCTACACCTTC	CASSPNGQDNYGYTF
TRBV7-9	.	.	TRBJ1-2	TGTGCCAGCAGCCTAGGGCAGGGGCGCCTTGGCTACACCTTC	CASSLGQGRLGYTF
TRBV6-6	.	.	TRBJ1-4	TGTGCCAGCAGTTCCCCACTGGGGGGTGAAAAACTGTTTTTT	CASSSPLGGEKLFF
TRBV5-1	.	once	TRBJ2-2	TGCGCCAGCAGGTCTCAACAGGGAACGAACACCGGGGAGCTGTTTTTT	CASRSQQGTNTGELFF
TRBV19	TRBD1	.	TRBJ2-1	TGTGCCAGTAGCCCGGGACAGCTTAACAATGAGCAGTTCTTC	CASSPGQLNNEQFF
TRBV6-1	TRBD1	.	TRBJ1-5	TGTGCCAGCAGTGAAGCGGCCGGGACAGGGGCGTCTCGAGAACCCCAGCATTTT	CASSEAAGTGASREPQHF
TRBV3-1/TRBV3-2	.	.	TRBJ1-2	TGTGCCAGCAGCCCTGGAGGGGGGGCGTATGGCTACACCTTC	CASSPGGGAYGYTF
TRBV5-6	TRBD1	.	TRBJ1-3	TGTGCCAGCAGTCTGACAGGGCTAGGAAACACCATATATTTT	CASSLTGLGNTIYF
TRBV11-3	TRBD1	.	TRBJ1-1	TGTGCCAGCAGCCCATACTCCGGACAGGGGGCTGAAGCTTTCTTT	CASSPYSGQGAEAFF
TRBV27	.	.	TRBJ1-1	TGTGCCAGCAGTTTCCGCAGGAACACTGAAGCTTTCTTT	CASSFRRNTEAFF
TRBV12-3/TRBV12-4	.	.	TRBJ1-1	TGTGCCAGCAGTATCCTCAGGGTCCCAGCTTTCTTT	CASSILRVPAFF
TRBV6-2/TRBV6-3	TRBD2	.	TRBJ2-5	TGTGCCAGCAGTGGACTAGCGGGGCGAGAGACCCAGTACTTC	CASSGLAGRETQYF
TRBV6-6	.	once	TRBJ2-5	TGTGCCAGCAGTTACTTCCGGACAGACAAACAAGAGACCCAGTACTTC	CASSYFRTDKQETQYF
TRBV5-1	.	.	TRBJ1-1	TGCGCCAGCAGCTTGATGGGGGGTGACACTGAAGCTTTCTTT	CASSLMGGDTEAFF
TRBV20-1	.	.	TRBJ2-1	TGCAGTGGTCACTATACTAATGAGCAGTTCTTC	CSGHYTNEQFF
TRBV4-2	TRBD1	.	TRBJ1-1	TGTGCCAGCAGCCAAGAGGCAGGGACAGGTCCCAATTCAATAAACACTGAAGCTTTCTTT	CASSQEAGTGPNSINTEAFF
TRBV6-5	.	.	TRBJ1-4	TGTGCCAGCAGAGACACCAAAACCCTTAATGAAAAACTGTTTTTT	CASRDTKTLNEKLFF
TRBV9	TRBD1	.	TRBJ1-2	TGTGCCAGCAGCGTACAGGCACAGGGGGCGCAAGGCTACACCTTC	CASSVQAQGAQGYTF
TRBV4-3	TRBD2	few	TRBJ2-1	TGCGCCAGCAGCCAATCCCTAGCGGGGTTAAATGAGCAGTTCTTC	CASSQSLAGLNEQFF
TRBV29-1	.	few	TRBJ1-1	TGCAGCGTCACGGGGGCTTTCTTT	CSVTGAFF
TRBV19	TRBD1	.	TRBJ2-7	TGTGCCAGTAAACCTGGGACAGGAGACTCCTACGAGCAGTACTTC	CASKPGTGDSYEQYF
TRBV6-5	TRBD1	few	TRBJ1-5	TGTGCCAGCAGCACCAACAGGGGAAGTCAGCCCCAGCATTTT	CASSTNRGSQPQHF
TRBV3-1/TRBV3-2	.	once	TRBJ1-1	TGTGCCAGCAGCCGAGGGACATCGAACACTGAAGCTTTCTTT	CASSRGTSNTEAFF
TRBV6-5	TRBD1	.	TRBJ2-1	TGTGCCAGCAGTTACCGAAGAAGGGGGCTCAGGGATGAGCAGTTCTTC	CASSYRRRGLRDEQFF
TRBV14	.	.	TRBJ1-1	TGTGCCAGCAGCCCTCGACAGGTGATGGACACTGAAGCTTTCTTT	CASSPRQVMDTEAFF
TRBV4-2	TRBD1	.	TRBJ1-1	TGTGCCAGCAGCCAAGCACAGGGGGCTGACACTGAAGCTTTCTTT	CASSQAQGADTEAFF
TRBV6-2/TRBV6-3	TRBD1	.	TRBJ1-1	TGTGCCAGCAGTTACGGGACAGGCTCGAACACTGAAGCTTTCTTT	CASSYGTGSNTEAFF
TRBV7-6	TRBD1	.	TRBJ1-2	TGTGCCAGCAGCTTAGGCCCAGGGGGCGCTGGGGGCTACACCTTC	CASSLGPGGAGGYTF
TRBV9	.	.	TRBJ1-6	TGTGCCAGCAGCGGGGGGACTGCCTATTCACCCCTCCACTTT	CASSGGTAYSPLHF
TRBV4-2	TRBD1	.	TRBJ1-5	TGTGCCAGCAGCCAAGAGGCTGGGGACAGGGTTCAGCCCCAGCATTTT	CASSQEAGDRVQPQHF
TRBV7-2	TRBD2	.	TRBJ2-3	TGTGCCAGCAGCTTAGCGATTGGGGGGGGCACAGATACGCAGTATTTT	CASSLAIGGGTDTQYF
TRBV5-1	TRBD1	.	TRBJ2-1	TGCGCCAGCAGCCTGAAACAGGGGATCGATGAGCAGTTCTTC	CASSLKQGIDEQFF
TRBV29-1	TRBD2	.	TRBJ2-5	TGCAGCGCCGGACTAGCGGGGAGTCGGACCCAGTACTTC	CSAGLAGSRTQYF
TRBV19	TRBD1	once	TRBJ1-4	TGTGCCAGTAGTCCTAGGGGACAGGGGTCGAGAAAACTGTTTTTT	CASSPRGQGSRKLFF
TRBV9	.	.	TRBJ1-3	TGTGCCAGCAGCGTGACGACAGGTATCTCTGGAAACACCATATATTTT	CASSVTTGISGNTIYF
TRBV11-2	.	.	TRBJ1-3	TGTGCCAGCAGCTTAGGGGCGGGAAACACCATATATTTT	CASSLGAGNTIYF
TRBV5-1	.	.	TRBJ1-3	TGCGCCAGCAGCTCAGGGGAAACTGGAAACACCATATATTTT	CASSSGETGNTIYF
TRBV4-2	TRBD1	.	TRBJ1-4	TGTGCCAGCAGCCCCCAGGGGGGTGAAAAACTGTTTTTT	CASSPQGGEKLFF